This TCR beta chain was sequenced during a study of T cell clones after liver transplantation. Profiling relied on immunoSEQ multiplex PCR, and the TCRdb table lists in-frame clones only, not all of them. This table holds roughly 120,000 clones, about nine tenths found once. The CDR3 covers 17 residues. Germline-derived CDR1 and CDR2 are SGHTA and FQGNSA. The V gene lost 1 base and the J gene lost 2 bases, with 16 bases spanning the gap. The receptor comes from a human patient who received a liver transplant. Some of the T cells might come from the graft donor. Specimen: CD4+ T cells from blood, collected 12 months after liver transplant. J is TRBJ2-3 and V is TRBV7-2, with D maybe TRBD2 (6 bases). CDR3 bases: TGTGCCAGCAGCTTAGGAGTCGGCGGGATCACCACAGATACGCAGTATTTT. It codes for CASSLGVGGITTDTQYF. The whole variable domain, filled in from reference TRBV7-2 and TRBJ2-3, reads GAGVSQSPSNKVTEKGKDVELRCDPISGHTALYWYRQSLGQGLEFLIYFQGNSAPDKSGLPSDRFSAERTGGSVSTLTIQRTQQEDSAVYLCASSLGVGGITTDTQYFGPGTRLTVL.